This TCR beta chain was recovered during a study of blood T cell repertoires in COVID-19. Adults between about 18 and 89 years of age took part from about 24 US areas. The CDR3 runs to 13 residues. V lost 0 bases to trimming and J lost 3 bases, with 6 bases between them. Germline CDR1 reads SGHKS; CDR2 reads YYEKEE (reference sequence). This table comes from immunoSEQ multiplex PCR, and its TCRdb copy is limited to in-frame clones, with some not included. The sample comprises 490,000 or so clones, around nine tenths of which are singletons, and 1.5% to 2% rests with the top ten. The TCR was taken from a woman aged 40 to 50 who had recovered from COVID-19. The sample comprised PBMCs or T cells enriched from blood (not recorded which). The chain uses TRBV5-5 and TRBJ1-1; D not resolved. CDR3 amino acids: CASSLASDTEAFF. For the CDR3, the DNA is TGTGCCAGCAGCTTGGCCAGTGACACTGAAGCTTTCTTT.